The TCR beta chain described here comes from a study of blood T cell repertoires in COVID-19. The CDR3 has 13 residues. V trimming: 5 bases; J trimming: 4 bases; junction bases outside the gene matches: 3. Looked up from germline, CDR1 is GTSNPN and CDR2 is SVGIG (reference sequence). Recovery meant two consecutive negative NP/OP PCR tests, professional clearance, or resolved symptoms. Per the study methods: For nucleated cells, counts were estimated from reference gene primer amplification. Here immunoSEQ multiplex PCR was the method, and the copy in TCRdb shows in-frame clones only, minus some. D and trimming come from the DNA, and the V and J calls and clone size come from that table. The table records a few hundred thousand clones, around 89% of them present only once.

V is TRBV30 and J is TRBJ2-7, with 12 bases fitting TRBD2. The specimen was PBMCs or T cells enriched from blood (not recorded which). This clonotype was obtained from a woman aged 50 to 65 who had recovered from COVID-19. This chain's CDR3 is CAWSTSGSYEQYF. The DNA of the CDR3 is TGTGCCTGGTCGACTAGCGGGAGTTACGAGCAGTACTTC.